What follows are 19 T cell receptor beta chains derived from one specimen sequenced in a study of blood T cell repertoires in COVID-19. The data were produced by immunoSEQ multiplex PCR, yet TCRdb's version contains in-frame clones alone and is incomplete. The sample carries 180,000 or so clones, more than 65% recorded once. Sequencing used peripheral blood. The receptors were sampled from a human donor with acute or convalescent COVID-19. The donor label of this sample is uncertain.

V is TRBV19 and J is TRBJ2-3, with D maybe TRBD2 (5 bases). The length of the CDR3 is 14 residues. CDR1 is LNHDA and CDR2 is SQIVND in the germline V gene (reference sequence). Between the trimmed V and J ends, which lost 3 bases and 4 bases, there was a span of 11 bases. As DNA, the CDR3 is TGTGCCAGTAGTATTGGAGGTGCGTCAGATACGCAGTATTTT. Amino acids: CASSIGGASDTQYF.

This clone was counted a single time. The rearrangement joins TRBV6-2 or TRBV6-3 to TRBJ2-2, with 7 bases matching TRBD1. The CDR3 has 15 amino acids. Germline V gene lookup returns CDR1 MNHEY and CDR2 SVGEGT. Unmatched junction bases numbered 7, after V lost 3 bases and J lost 6 bases. CDR3 in DNA: TGTGCCAGCAGTTATCTAAACAGGGGTCCCGGGGAGCTGTTTTTT. Encoded protein: CASSYLNRGPGELFF.

V is TRBV3-1 (or the pseudogene TRBV3-2) and J is TRBJ1-2; D gene uncertain. From germline, CDR1 is LGHDT and CDR2 YNNKEL (reference sequence). Between the trimmed V and J ends, which lost 4 bases and 3 bases, there was a span of 18 bases. This CDR3 is built from 16 residues. The CDR3 is CASSPRGPIDHYGYTF. CDR3 sequence (DNA): TGTGCCAGCAGCCCACGTGGCCCCATCGATCACTATGGCTACACCTTC.

This sequence joins TRBV11-3 and TRBJ2-5; 11 bases fit TRBD2. The CDR3 totals 15 residues. CDR1 is SGHNT, CDR2 YENEEA, per germline. The J segment lost 2 bases and the V segment lost 1 base, leaving 0 bases of the junction unmatched. The CDR3 spells CASSLGLAGQETQYF. CDR3 DNA: TGTGCCAGCAGCTTAGGACTAGCGGGACAAGAGACCCAGTACTTC.

The chain couples TRBV3-1 (or the pseudogene TRBV3-2) to TRBJ2-2; 10 positions agree with TRBD2. With V trimmed by 6 bases and J by 9 bases, 16 bases remained unmatched. CDR3 size: 17 residues. The germline gives CDR1 LGHDT, CDR2 YNNKEL (reference sequence). The CDR3 DNA follows: TGTGCCAGCAGTCTCGCCTGGCGGCTAGCGGGGGTAAGGGAGCTGTTTTTT. Its translation: CASSLAWRLAGVRELFF.

This sequence joins TRBV5-1 and TRBJ1-4; the match to TRBD1 covers 7 bases. The CDR3 consists of 18 residues. Trimming took 0 bases from V and 0 from J; bases not matched to a gene: 8. Germline lookup yields CDR1 SGHRS and CDR2 YFSETQ. The CDR3 DNA sequence: TGCGCCAGCAGCTTGGGGGACAGCTCAATCCCAACTAATGAAAAACTGTTTTTT. It is translated as CASSLGDSSIPTNEKLFF.

The CDR3 DNA is TGTGCCAGCACCCTGAGGCGCTCCCACTCCTACGAGCAGTACTTC. Residues: CASTLRRSHSYEQYF. The chain combines TRBV27 with TRBJ2-7; no firm D call. The CDR3 is made up of 15 amino acids. V shed 7 bases and J shed 0 bases, with 16 bases lying between them. CDR1 is MNHEY, CDR2 SMNVEV, per germline (reference sequence).

The gene calls are TRBV20-1 and TRBJ1-5; possible D gene TRBD1, 6 bases. The germline V gene encodes CDR1 DFQATT and CDR2 SNEGSKA (reference sequence). The CDR3 extends over 14 amino acids. Trimming cost V 3 bases and J 0 bases, with 9 bases left between them. In DNA form, the CDR3 reads TGCAGTGCTAGTCTGGGGGCTAGCAATCAGCCCCAGCATTTT. It encodes CSASLGASNQPQHF.

This sequence joins TRBV19 and TRBJ1-4, with a possible D match to TRBD1 (5 bases). Germline values: CDR1 LNHDA, CDR2 SQIVND (reference sequence). V lost 5 bases to trimming and J lost 5 bases, with 15 bases between them. The CDR3 consists of 15 residues. The CDR3 spells CASSPDAGTNEKLFF. CDR3 in DNA: TGTGCCAGTAGTCCAGACGCGGGGACGAATGAAAAACTGTTTTTT.

The chain uses TRBV11-1 and TRBJ1-1; D gene uncertain. This CDR3 is built from 16 residues. The V end lost 3 bases, the J end lost 0 bases, and 14 bases lay between the germline ends. The V gene's germline CDR1 is SGHAT and CDR2 FQDESV (reference sequence). CDR3 amino acids: CASSFARGAMNTEAFF. The CDR3 nucleotides are TGTGCCAGCAGCTTTGCACGGGGAGCCATGAACACTGAAGCTTTCTTT.

The CDR3 DNA reads TGTGCCAGCTCTCCTCGGGATACCGGGGAGCTGTTTTTT. This encodes CASSPRDTGELFF. The V gene is TRBV18, the J gene TRBJ2-2; the D gene is possibly TRBD2 (5 bases). V was trimmed by 6 bases and J by 5 bases, leaving 10 bases between them. The CDR3 is made up of 13 amino acids. Per the germline V gene, CDR1 is KGHSH and CDR2 is LQKENI.

This clone was counted a single time. This chain joins TRBV15 and TRBJ1-4; D might be TRBD1 (6 bases). The CDR3 sequence is 15 residues long. V dropped 0 bases and J dropped 8 bases, with 13 bases sitting between them. CDR1 and CDR2 (germline): LNHNV, YYDKDF (reference sequence). CDR3 amino acids: CATSRDLTGSEKLFF. For the CDR3, the DNA is TGTGCCACCAGCAGAGACCTAACAGGGAGCGAAAAACTGTTTTTT.

The CDR3 nucleotides read TGTGCCAGCAGGAACCGGACAGGAAACACTGAAGCTTTCTTT. Translation: CASRNRTGNTEAFF. V is TRBV2 and J is TRBJ1-1; 7 bases line up with TRBD1. V shed 6 bases and J 2 bases; nucleotides not matched to a gene: 6. Per the germline V gene, CDR1 is SNHLY and CDR2 is FYNNEI. The CDR3 length is 14 residues.

CDR3 residues: CASSDGGMNTEAFF. The CDR3, as DNA: TGTGCCAGCAGTGACGGAGGGATGAACACTGAAGCTTTCTTT. J is TRBJ1-1 and V is TRBV6-4; D is unclear. CDR3 length equals 14 residues. Between the trimmed V and J ends, which lost 2 bases and 0 bases, there was a span of 7 bases. CDR1 is MRHNA, CDR2 SNTAGT, per germline.

The V and J genes are TRBV11-1 and TRBJ1-2, with 12 bases aligning to TRBD1. The germline V gene encodes CDR1 SGHAT and CDR2 FQDESV (reference sequence). The CDR3 extends over 13 amino acids. Trimming removed 6 bases from V and 6 bases from J; junction bases left unmatched: 2. The CDR3 DNA reads as TGTGCCAGCAGGGGGACAGGGGGCGATGGCTACACCTTC. This sequence encodes CASRGTGGDGYTF.

This chain connects TRBV2 to TRBJ2-7; D remains unclear. V lost 4 bases and J lost 3, with 10 bases in between. The length of the CDR3 is 13 residues. CDR1 is SNHLY, CDR2 FYNNEI, per germline. CDR3 region: CASSVQNYYEQYF. The CDR3 DNA reads as TGTGCCAGCAGTGTTCAGAACTACTACGAGCAGTACTTC.

This clone was observed a handful of times. This chain uses TRBV2 with TRBJ1-2, with 12 bases lining up with TRBD1. The CDR3 loop spans 14 amino acids. Trimming at V came to 4 bases and at J to 8 bases, leaving 5 bases not matched to a gene. In germline, CDR1 is SNHLY, CDR2 FYNNEI. The CDR3 DNA is TGTGCCAGCAGTGGGGACAGGGGGCAGCCGGGCTACACCTTC. Amino acid sequence: CASSGDRGQPGYTF.

The rearrangement joins TRBV3-1 (or the pseudogene TRBV3-2) to TRBJ2-7; no definite D call. Germline V gene data show CDR1 as LGHDT and CDR2 as YNNKEL (reference sequence). The CDR3 totals 15 residues. Trimming left V 0 bases short and J 3 bases short, with 12 bases between. The CDR3 sequence is CASSQDLMEIYEQYF. Here the CDR3 DNA reads TGTGCCAGCAGCCAAGACTTAATGGAGATCTACGAGCAGTACTTC.

The rearrangement joins TRBV2 to TRBJ1-6, with D possibly being TRBD1 (5 bases). Trimming removed 3 bases from V and 0 bases from J, with 9 bases in between. Germline V gene sequence: CDR1 SNHLY, CDR2 FYNNEI. The CDR3 contains 16 residues. The CDR3 reads CASSERQPSYNSPLHF. As DNA, the CDR3 is TGTGCCAGCAGTGAGAGACAGCCCTCCTATAATTCACCCCTCCACTTT.